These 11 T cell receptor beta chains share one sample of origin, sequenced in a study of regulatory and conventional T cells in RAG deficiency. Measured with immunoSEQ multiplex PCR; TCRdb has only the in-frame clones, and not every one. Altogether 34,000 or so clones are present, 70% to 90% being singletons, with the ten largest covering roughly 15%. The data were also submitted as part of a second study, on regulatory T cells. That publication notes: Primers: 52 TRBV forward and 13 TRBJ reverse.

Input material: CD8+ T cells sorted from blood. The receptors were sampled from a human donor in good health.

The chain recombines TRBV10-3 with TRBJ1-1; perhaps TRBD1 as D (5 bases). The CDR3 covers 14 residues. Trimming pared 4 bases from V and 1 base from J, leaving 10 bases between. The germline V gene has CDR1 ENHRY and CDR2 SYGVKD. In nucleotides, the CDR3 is TGTGCCATCAGTGCCCGGGACGGGAACACTGAAGCTTTCTTT. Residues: CAISARDGNTEAFF.

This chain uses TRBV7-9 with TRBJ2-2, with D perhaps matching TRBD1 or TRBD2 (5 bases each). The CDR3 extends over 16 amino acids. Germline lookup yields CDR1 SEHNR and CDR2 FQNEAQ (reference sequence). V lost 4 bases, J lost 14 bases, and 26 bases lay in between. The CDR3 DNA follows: TGTGCCAGCAGCTCCTCCGGGACGGCCTACCCAGCCTACCTGTTTTTT. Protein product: CASSSSGTAYPAYLFF.

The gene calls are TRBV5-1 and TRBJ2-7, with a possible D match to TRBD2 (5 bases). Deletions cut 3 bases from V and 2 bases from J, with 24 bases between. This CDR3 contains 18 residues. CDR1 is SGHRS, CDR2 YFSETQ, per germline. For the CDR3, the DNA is TGCGCCAGCAGCTGGATCCCGGGGAGCGACTTCACTACCTACGAGCAGTACTTC. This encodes CASSWIPGSDFTTYEQYF.

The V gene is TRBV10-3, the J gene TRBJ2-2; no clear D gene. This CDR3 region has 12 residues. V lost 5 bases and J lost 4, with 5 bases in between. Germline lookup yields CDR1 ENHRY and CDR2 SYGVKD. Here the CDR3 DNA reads TGTGCCATCAGTCCAAGCACCGGGGAGCTGTTTTTT. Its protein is CAISPSTGELFF.

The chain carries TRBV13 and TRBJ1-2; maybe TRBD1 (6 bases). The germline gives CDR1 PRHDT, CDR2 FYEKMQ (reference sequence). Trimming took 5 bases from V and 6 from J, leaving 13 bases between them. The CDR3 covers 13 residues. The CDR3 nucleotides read TGTGCCAGCAGCATAAACAGGGAGCATGGCTACACCTTC. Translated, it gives CASSINREHGYTF.

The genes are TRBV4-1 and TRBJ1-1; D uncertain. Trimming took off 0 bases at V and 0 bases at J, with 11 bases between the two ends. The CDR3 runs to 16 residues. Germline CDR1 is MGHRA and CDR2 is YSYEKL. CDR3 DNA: TGCGCCAGCAGCCAAGAATACGCAGGCCTGAACACTGAAGCTTTCTTT. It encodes CASSQEYAGLNTEAFF.

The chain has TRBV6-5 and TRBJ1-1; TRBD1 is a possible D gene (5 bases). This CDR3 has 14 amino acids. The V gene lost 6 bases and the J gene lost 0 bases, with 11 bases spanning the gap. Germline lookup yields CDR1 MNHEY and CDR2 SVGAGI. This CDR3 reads CASRRGTVNTEAFF. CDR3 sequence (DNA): TGTGCCAGCAGACGCGGGACGGTGAACACTGAAGCTTTCTTT.

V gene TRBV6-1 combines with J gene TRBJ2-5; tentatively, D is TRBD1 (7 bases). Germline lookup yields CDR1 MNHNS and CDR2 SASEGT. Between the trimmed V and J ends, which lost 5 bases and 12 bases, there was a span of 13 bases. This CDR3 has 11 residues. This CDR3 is CASSPDREEYF. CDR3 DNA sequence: TGTGCCAGCAGTCCCGACAGGGAGGAGTACTTC.

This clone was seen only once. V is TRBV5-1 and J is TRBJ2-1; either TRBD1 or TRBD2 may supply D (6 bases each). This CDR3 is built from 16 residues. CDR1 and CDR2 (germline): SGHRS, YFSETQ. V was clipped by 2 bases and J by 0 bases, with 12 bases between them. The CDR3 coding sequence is TGCGCCAGCAGCTTAGTAGGGGGGAGCTCCTACAATGAGCAGTTCTTC. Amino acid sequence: CASSLVGGSSYNEQFF.

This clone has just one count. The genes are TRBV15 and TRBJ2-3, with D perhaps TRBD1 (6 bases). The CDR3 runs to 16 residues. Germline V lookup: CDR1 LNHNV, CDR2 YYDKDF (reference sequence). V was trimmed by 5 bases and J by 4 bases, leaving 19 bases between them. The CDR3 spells CATSGILTGSSDTQYF. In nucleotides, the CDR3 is TGTGCCACCAGCGGAATCCTAACAGGGTCATCAGATACGCAGTATTTT. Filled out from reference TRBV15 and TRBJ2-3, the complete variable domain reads DAMVIQNPRYQVTQFGKPVTLSCSQTLNHNVMYWYQQKSSQAPKLLFHYYDKDFNNEADTPDNFQSRRPNTSFCFLDIRSPGLGDTAMYLCATSGILTGSSDTQYFGPGTRLTVL.

CDR3 in amino acids: CASSLGGPVEAFF. Written as DNA, the CDR3 is TGCGCCAGCAGCTTGGGAGGGCCGGTAGAAGCTTTCTTT. V and J are TRBV5-1 and TRBJ1-1, with D unclear. The CDR3 covers 13 residues. Trimming removed 0 bases at V and 8 bases at J, with 11 bases between. Germline CDR1 is SGHRS and CDR2 is YFSETQ.